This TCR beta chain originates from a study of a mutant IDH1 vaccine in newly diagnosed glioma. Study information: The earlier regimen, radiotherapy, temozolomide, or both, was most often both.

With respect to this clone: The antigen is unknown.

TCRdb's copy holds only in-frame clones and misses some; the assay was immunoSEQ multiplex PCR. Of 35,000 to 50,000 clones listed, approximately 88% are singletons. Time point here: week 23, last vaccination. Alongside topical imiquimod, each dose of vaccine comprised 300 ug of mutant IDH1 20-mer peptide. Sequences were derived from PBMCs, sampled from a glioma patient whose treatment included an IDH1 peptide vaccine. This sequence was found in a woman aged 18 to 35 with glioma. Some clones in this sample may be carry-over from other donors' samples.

The DNA for the CDR3 is TGTGCCAGTAGTACAAGGGAAGGAGACAGGCATAGGCCCCAGCATTTT. Translation gives CASSTREGDRHRPQHF. The chain has TRBV19 and TRBJ1-5; TRBD1 might be the D (6 bases). The CDR3 runs to 16 residues. Trimming pared 4 bases from V and 9 bases from J, leaving 22 bases between. Germline V lookup: CDR1 LNHDA, CDR2 SQIVND (reference sequence).